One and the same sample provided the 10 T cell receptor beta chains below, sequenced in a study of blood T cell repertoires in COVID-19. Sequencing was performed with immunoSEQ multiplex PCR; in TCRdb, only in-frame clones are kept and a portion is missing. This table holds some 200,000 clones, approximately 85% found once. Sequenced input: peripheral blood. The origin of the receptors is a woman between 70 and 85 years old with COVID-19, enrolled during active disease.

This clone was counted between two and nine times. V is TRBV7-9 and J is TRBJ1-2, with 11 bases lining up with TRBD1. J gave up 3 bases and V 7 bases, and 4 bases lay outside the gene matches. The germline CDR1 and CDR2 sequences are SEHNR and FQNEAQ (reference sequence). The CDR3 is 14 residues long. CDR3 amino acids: CASKMGQGDYGYTF. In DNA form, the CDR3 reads TGTGCCAGCAAAATGGGACAGGGGGACTATGGCTACACCTTC.

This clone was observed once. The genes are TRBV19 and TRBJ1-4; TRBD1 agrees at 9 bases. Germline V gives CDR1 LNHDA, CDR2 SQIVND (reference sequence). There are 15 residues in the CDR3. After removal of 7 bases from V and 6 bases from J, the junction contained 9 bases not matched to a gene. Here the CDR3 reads CASNQDRGLDEKLFF. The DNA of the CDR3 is TGTGCCAGTAACCAGGACAGGGGACTAGATGAAAAACTGTTTTTT.

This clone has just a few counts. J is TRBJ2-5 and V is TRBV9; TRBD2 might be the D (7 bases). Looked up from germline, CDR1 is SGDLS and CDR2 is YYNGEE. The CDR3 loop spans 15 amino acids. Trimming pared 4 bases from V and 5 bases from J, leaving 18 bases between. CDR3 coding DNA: TGTGCCAGCAGCCGTAGTGGGGGGGGCGGGGAGACCCAGTACTTC. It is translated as CASSRSGGGGETQYF.

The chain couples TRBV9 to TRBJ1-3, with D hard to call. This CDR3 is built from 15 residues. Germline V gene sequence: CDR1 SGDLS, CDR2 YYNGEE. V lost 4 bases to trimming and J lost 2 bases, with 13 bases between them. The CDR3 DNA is TGTGCCAGCAGCACTGTCTCGTCTACTGGAAACACCATATATTTT. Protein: CASSTVSSTGNTIYF.

The CDR3 coding sequence is TGTGCCAGCAGTTACCCGTCAGGGGGCTATGATGATGGCTACACCTTC. Residues: CASSYPSGGYDDGYTF. V usage is TRBV6-2 or TRBV6-3 and J usage is TRBJ1-2; 8 bases fit TRBD1. V gave up 2 bases and J gave up 6 bases; unmatched junction bases: 11. The CDR3 has 16 amino acids. Germline V CDR1 and CDR2: MNHEY, SVGEGT.

The CDR3 loop is CASSQGGTRFKYF. The CDR3 DNA is TGTGCCAGCAGCCAGGGGGGGACGAGGTTTAAGTACTTC. This chain joins TRBV14 and TRBJ2-5; 7 bases map to TRBD2. After removal of 3 bases from V and 12 bases from J, the junction contained 10 bases not matched to a gene. The length of the CDR3 is 13 residues. Germline V lookup: CDR1 SGHDN, CDR2 FVKESK.

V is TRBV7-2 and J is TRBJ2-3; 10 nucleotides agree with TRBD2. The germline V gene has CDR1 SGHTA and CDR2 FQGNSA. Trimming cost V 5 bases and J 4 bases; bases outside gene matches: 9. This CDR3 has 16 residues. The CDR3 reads CASSLQRAGGADTQYF. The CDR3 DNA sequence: TGTGCCAGCAGCCTACAACGAGCGGGGGGGGCAGATACGCAGTATTTT.

The CDR3 sequence is CASSYAANTGELFF. In DNA, the CDR3 is TGTGCCAGCAGTTACGCAGCGAACACCGGGGAGCTGTTTTTT. This sequence joins TRBV6-2 or TRBV6-3 and TRBJ2-2, with unresolved D. V was pared by 2 bases and J by 0 bases, with 4 bases between. Germline CDR1 MNHEY, CDR2 SVGEGT. This CDR3 contains 14 residues.

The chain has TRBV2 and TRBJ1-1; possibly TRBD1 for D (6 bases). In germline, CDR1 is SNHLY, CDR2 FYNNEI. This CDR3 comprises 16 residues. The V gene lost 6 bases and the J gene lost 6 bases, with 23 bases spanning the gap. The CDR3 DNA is TGTGCCAGCAGGTGGGATGGGGGCGCTCAGGCTGCTGAAGCTTTCTTT. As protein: CASRWDGGAQAAEAFF. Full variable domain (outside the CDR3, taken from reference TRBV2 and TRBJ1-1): EPEVTQTPSHQVTQMGQEVILRCVPISNHLYFYWYRQILGQKVEFLVSFYNNEISEKSEIFDDQFSVERPDGSNFTLKIRSTKLEDSAMYFCASRWDGGAQAAEAFFGQGTRLTVV.

The CDR3 protein is CASSSPRGGASNTEAFF. Here the CDR3 DNA reads TGTGCCAGCAGCTCTCCCAGGGGAGGGGCGTCGAACACTGAAGCTTTCTTT. The chain carries TRBV13 and TRBJ1-1; the D gene is possibly TRBD1 (6 bases). Looked up from germline, CDR1 is PRHDT and CDR2 is FYEKMQ (reference sequence). CDR3 size: 17 residues. Trimming took off 4 bases at V and 1 base at J, with 19 bases between the two ends.